This paragraph covers one TCR beta chain sequence. Via MiXCR, TCRdb re-called the 5' RACE reads, giving one row per CDR3 protein. The sample lists approximately 600,000 distinct CDR3 sequences, about 12% occurring once. After removal of 0 bases from V and 10 bases from J, the junction contained 5 bases not matched to a gene. From germline, CDR1 is SGHTA and CDR2 FQGNSA. This CDR3 comprises 15 residues. This entry comes from a study of T cells after yellow fever vaccination. V and J are TRBV7-2 and TRBJ2-1; 11 positions agree with TRBD2. This TCR was sampled from a man aged 25-45 years who received the YFV17D yellow fever vaccine. This specimen consisted of PBMCs, obtained on the day of the yellow fever booster vaccination. CDR3 sequence reads: CASSLATSGRLEQFF. For the CDR3, the DNA is TGTGCCAGCAGCTTAGCAACTAGCGGGAGATTGGAGCAGTTCTTC.